The clone carrying this TCR beta chain has a count of ten or more. This specimen belongs to a study of T cells in Graves' hyperthyroidism and ophthalmopathy. Among the patients, aged 18 to 65, hyperthyroidism was newly diagnosed and had lasted under 2 months. It was uncontrolled infection, other autoimmune disease, pregnancy or lactation that excluded patients. Thyroid ultrasound, orbital computed tomography, clinical symptoms, and serum thyroxine and TRAb underpinned diagnoses. Source material for PBMCs was less than 12 ml fresh peripheral blood. Template material for amplifying TCR beta CDR3 regions consisted of RNA transcripts. The TCR CDR3 was amplified in a first-round RT-PCR using the HTBI primer set. Each CDR3 protein gets one entry after TCRdb re-called the multiplex PCR reads with MiXCR. The sample yields around 450,000 distinct CDR3 sequences, roughly 14% seen once. The V segment lost 1 base and the J segment 10 bases; nucleotides outside the gene matches: 10. The CDR3 contains 15 residues. Per the germline V gene, CDR1 is SGHDN and CDR2 is FVKESK.

The chain uses TRBV14 and TRBJ2-1; 7 bases match TRBD2. This receptor was taken from a woman aged 18-29 years with Graves' hyperthyroidism. Sequencing was done on a sample of blood. This CDR3 reads CASSQVAGSSWEQFF. DNA for the CDR3: TGTGCCAGCAGCCAAGTAGCGGGCTCGAGTTGGGAGCAGTTCTTC.